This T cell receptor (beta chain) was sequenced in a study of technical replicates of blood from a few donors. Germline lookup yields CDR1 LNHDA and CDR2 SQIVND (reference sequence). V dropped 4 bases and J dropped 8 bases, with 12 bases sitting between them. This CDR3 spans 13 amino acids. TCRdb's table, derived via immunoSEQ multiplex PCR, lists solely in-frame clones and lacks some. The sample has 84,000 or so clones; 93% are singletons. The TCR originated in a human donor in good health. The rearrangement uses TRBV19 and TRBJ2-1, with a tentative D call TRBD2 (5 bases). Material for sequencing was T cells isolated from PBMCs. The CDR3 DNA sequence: TGTGCCAGTAGTACACTAGGACGCGATGAGCAGTTCTTC. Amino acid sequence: CASSTLGRDEQFF.